This TCR beta chain was sequenced for a study of blood T cell repertoires in COVID-19. Across the whole study: Acute and convalescent COVID-19 specimens originated in the United States, Italy and Spain. From T cells, B-cell-depleted T cells, or PBMCs came the material, which was cDNA or gDNA.

How the authors handled the data: How many nucleated cells were present was estimated from reference gene primer amplification. Assay: immunoSEQ multiplex PCR; the TCRdb copy retains only in-frame clones and omits some. The DNA was the basis for D and trimming; V, J and clone size are from that table. Of 88,000 or so clones in the sample, about 85% were seen once. With 7 bases removed from V and 2 bases from J, the gap between germline ends came to 9 bases. CDR3 length: 12 amino acids. Germline V CDR1 and CDR2: LNHDA, SQIVND (reference sequence). The TCR sequence derives from a human donor in a cohort sampled during active COVID-19. Sequencing was performed on peripheral blood. The chain is built from TRBV19 and TRBJ2-7, with D possibly TRBD1 on 6 matching bases. CDR3 loop: CASKQGPYEQYF. The CDR3 bases are TGTGCCAGTAAACAGGGACCCTACGAGCAGTACTTC.